The rows below give T cell receptor beta chains drawn from one sample of a study of graft-versus-host responses after intestinal transplantation. What these receptors recognize is not known. Clones were sequenced by immunoSEQ multiplex PCR, and TCRdb holds only the in-frame ones, with some missing. The repertoire includes around 110,000 clones, 90% of them detected once, and under 0.2% sits in the top ten. Here the sequenced sample was unstimulated CD4+ T cells sorted from spleen or lymph node cells, taken before intestinal transplant. All receptors come from a human donor who received an intestinal transplant. Each CDR3 is given with its conserved first and last residue.

v_call	j_call	cdr3_aa
TRBV7-9	TRBJ1-1	CASSLKQLNTEAFF
TRBV5-1	TRBJ2-2	CASRQVNTGELFF
TRBV15	TRBJ2-1	CATSMKLAGLDEQFF
TRBV28	TRBJ2-1	CASRPLGGRRDPKGVSYNEQFF
TRBV4-3	TRBJ1-2	CASSQDWAGYTF
TRBV5-1	TRBJ1-2	CASSLEVGRDYGYTF
TRBV27	TRBJ2-3	CASSLRVGLGTSTDTQYF
TRBV11-2	TRBJ2-7	CASSLEGVAGGDEQYF
TRBV7-6	TRBJ2-3	CASSPSSSRDTQYF
TRBV5-1	TRBJ2-3	CASSFGAVSTDTQYF
TRBV7-9	TRBJ1-6	CASSLEVGGTGGISSPLHF
TRBV28	TRBJ1-1	CASTPWGQAGYAFF
TRBV6-1	TRBJ1-5	CASSEIIRVGNQPQHF
TRBV4-3	TRBJ1-2	CASSQGRGQTYGYTF
TRBV28	TRBJ2-1	CASKTGIRSYNEQFF
TRBV18	TRBJ1-3	CASSLDQGAGNTIYF
TRBV7-9	TRBJ2-1	CASSLVYYGTSGAYNEQFF
TRBV5-1	TRBJ2-1	CASSLGLAASYNEQFF